The 6 T cell receptor beta chains reported below all come from one sample, sequenced in a study of blood T cells in healthy people across ages. A second PCR of about 6 to 11 cycles used a sample-barcoded 5' primer and a J-beta primer mix. TCRdb fed the 5' RACE reads into MiXCR, producing one record per CDR3 protein. The sample has 1.5 million to 2 million distinct CDR3 sequences; 28% are singletons. Source material: blood. Source of these receptors: a woman aged 25 to 39 in good health.

This clonotype was observed a few times. The chain is built from TRBV29-1 and TRBJ2-2, with D hard to call. V lost 2 bases and J lost 5, with 9 bases in between. The CDR3 is made up of 13 amino acids. The germline gives CDR1 SQVTM, CDR2 ANQGSEA. In DNA form, the CDR3 reads TGCAGCGTTGAATCCAGAGTTACCGGGGAGCTGTTTTTT. It specifies CSVESRVTGELFF.

This clonotype was recorded many times. CDR3 loop: CASSVDVGEKLFF. The CDR3 DNA sequence: TGTGCCAGCAGCGTAGATGTTGGGGAAAAACTGTTTTTT. This chain links TRBV9 with TRBJ1-4, with D uncertain. Germline V gene sequence: CDR1 SGDLS, CDR2 YYNGEE. Trimming removed 0 bases from V and 8 bases from J, with 8 bases in between. This CDR3 has 13 residues.

V and J are TRBV6-6 and TRBJ2-3; 10 positions agree with TRBD1. Germline V lookup: CDR1 MNHNY, CDR2 SVGAGI (reference sequence). This CDR3 region has 15 residues. The V gene end was trimmed by 7 bases and the J gene end by 6 bases; junction bases not matched to a gene: 10. The CDR3 region is CASTERDRGRDTQYF. CDR3 bases: TGTGCCAGCACCGAACGGGACAGGGGTCGGGATACGCAGTATTTT.

V is TRBV11-2 and J is TRBJ1-1, with D possibly TRBD1 on 5 matching bases. V was clipped by 9 bases and J by 1 base, with 18 bases between them. There are 15 residues in the CDR3. Germline V gene data show CDR1 as SGHAT and CDR2 as FQNNGV. DNA of the CDR3: TGTGCCAGTTACAAGGGGTCGAACTGGAACACTGAAGCTTTCTTT. Residues: CASYKGSNWNTEAFF.

The rearrangement uses TRBV7-2 and TRBJ2-7; D gene uncertain. The CDR3 totals 16 residues. The germline V gene has CDR1 SGHTA and CDR2 FQGNSA. V was shortened by 2 bases and J by 1 base, with 15 bases between the two germline ends. The CDR3 here is CASSLSPGVKSYEQYF. Here the CDR3 DNA reads TGTGCCAGCAGCTTATCGCCAGGAGTAAAATCCTACGAGCAGTACTTC. Full variable domain (missing parts from reference TRBV7-2 and TRBJ2-7): GAGVSQSPSNKVTEKGKDVELRCDPISGHTALYWYRQSLGQGLEFLIYFQGNSAPDKSGLPSDRFSAERTGGSVSTLTIQRTQQEDSAVYLCASSLSPGVKSYEQYFGPGTRLTVT.

This clonotype was seen a handful of times. V usage is TRBV12-3 or TRBV12-4 and J usage is TRBJ2-6; unclear D gene. Trimming removed 8 bases at V and 0 bases at J, with 14 bases between. The CDR3 consists of 16 residues. The CDR3 nucleotides read TGTGCCAGCGTCGAGTATCTCCTCTCTGGGGCCAACGTCCTGACTTTC. Residues: CASVEYLLSGANVLTF.